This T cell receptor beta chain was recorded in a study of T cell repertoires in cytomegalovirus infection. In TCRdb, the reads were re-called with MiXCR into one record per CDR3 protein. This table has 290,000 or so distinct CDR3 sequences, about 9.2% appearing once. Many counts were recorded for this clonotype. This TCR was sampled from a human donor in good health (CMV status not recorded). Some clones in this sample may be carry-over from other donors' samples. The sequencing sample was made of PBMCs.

In DNA, the CDR3 is TGTGCCAGCAGCTTGCAGACAGTGTTGAACACTGAAGCTTTCTTT. This translates into CASSLQTVLNTEAFF. This chain uses TRBV7-9 with TRBJ1-1, with D perhaps TRBD1 (5 bases). The CDR3 sequence is 15 residues long. CDR1 is SEHNR, CDR2 FQNEAQ, per germline (reference sequence). V was shortened by 3 bases and J by 0 bases, with 11 bases between the two germline ends. The whole variable domain, remainder taken from reference TRBV7-9 and TRBJ1-1, is DTGVSQNPRHKITKRGQNVTFRCDPISEHNRLYWYRQTLGQGPEFLTYFQNEAQLEKSRLLSDRFSAERPKGSFSTLEIQRTEQGDSAMYLCASSLQTVLNTEAFFGQGTRLTVV.